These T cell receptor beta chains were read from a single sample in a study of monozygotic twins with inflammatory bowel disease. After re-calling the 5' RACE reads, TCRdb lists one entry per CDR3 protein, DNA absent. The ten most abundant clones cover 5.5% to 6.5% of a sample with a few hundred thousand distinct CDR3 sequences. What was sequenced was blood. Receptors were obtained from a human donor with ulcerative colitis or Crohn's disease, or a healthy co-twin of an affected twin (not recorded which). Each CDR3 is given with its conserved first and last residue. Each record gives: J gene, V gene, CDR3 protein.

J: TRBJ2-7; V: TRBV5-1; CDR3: CASSLTDRAYEQYF
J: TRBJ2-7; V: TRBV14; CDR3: CASSHPGSSSYEQYF
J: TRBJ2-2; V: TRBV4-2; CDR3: CASSPSWSGELFF
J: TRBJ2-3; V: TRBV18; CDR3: CASLRTGIDRTDTQYF
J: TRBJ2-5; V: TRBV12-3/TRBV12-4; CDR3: CASTLGRAETQYF
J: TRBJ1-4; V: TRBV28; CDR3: CASIFRAGVNEKLFF
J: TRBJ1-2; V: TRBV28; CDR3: CASIPQVGYGYTF
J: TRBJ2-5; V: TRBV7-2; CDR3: CASSIGYRGLQETQYF
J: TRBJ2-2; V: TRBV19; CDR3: CATSTEDRFSGELFF
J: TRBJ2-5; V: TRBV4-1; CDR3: CASSRKGLAGGYEETQYF
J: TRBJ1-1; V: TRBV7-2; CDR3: CASSLEGRDRVQAFF
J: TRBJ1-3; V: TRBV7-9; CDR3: CASSLISASGNTIYF
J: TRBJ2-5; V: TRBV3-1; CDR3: CASSQDGVTQYF
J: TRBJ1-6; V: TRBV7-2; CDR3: CASSFQNSPLHF
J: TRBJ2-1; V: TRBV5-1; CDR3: CASSPLAGGSDEQFF
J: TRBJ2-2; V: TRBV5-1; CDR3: CASSAGTENTGELFF
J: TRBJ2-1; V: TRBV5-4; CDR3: CASSSRTGFYNEQFF
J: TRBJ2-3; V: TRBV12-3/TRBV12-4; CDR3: CASSRMYSGPQSPSTDTQYF
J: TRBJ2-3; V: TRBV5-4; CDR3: CASSLAGGNTQYF
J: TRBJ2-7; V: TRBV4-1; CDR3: CASSQTIAGLYEQYF
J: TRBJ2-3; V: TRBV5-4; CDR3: CASSLGGLGTDTQYF
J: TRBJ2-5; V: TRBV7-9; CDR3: CASTPRTGREETQYF
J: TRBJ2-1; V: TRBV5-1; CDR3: CASSFGVSYNEQFF
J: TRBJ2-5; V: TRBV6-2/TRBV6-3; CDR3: CASNLRRLKETQYF
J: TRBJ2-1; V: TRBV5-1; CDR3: CASSTGTSGRNNEQFF
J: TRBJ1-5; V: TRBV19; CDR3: CASSFGFGEEPQHF
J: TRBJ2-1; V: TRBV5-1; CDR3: CASSSRGDAYNEQFF
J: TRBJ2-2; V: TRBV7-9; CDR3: CASSFHSNTGELFF
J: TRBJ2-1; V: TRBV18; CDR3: CASSPPQGPLGAIEQFF
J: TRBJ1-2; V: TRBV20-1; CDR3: CSASGQGGPGGYTF
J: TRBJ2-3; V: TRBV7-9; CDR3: CASSGRTGGWSTDTQYF
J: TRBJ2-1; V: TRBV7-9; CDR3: CASSFPGLDLEQFF
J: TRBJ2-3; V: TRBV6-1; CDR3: CASNLAHSTDTQYF
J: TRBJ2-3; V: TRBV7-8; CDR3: CASSLSRASGVTDTQYF
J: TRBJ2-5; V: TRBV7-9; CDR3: CASSSELAGVTQYF
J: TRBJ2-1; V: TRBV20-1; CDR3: CSALMENEQFF
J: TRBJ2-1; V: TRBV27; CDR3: CASTGALSSYNKQFF
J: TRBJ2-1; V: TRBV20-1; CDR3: CSAGCYPPDYNEQFF
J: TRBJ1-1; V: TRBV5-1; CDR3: CASRVNTEAFF
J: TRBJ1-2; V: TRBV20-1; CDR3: CSDQGVAGYTF
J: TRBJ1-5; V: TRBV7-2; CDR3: CASSNRDRSYQPQHF
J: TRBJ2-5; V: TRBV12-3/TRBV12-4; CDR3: CASSRVETQYF
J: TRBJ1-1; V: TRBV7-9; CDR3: CASSLDQIVNTEAFF
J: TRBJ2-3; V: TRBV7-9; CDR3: CASSPDRALTDTQYF
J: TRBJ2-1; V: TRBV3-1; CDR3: CASSQETGRTRYNEQFF
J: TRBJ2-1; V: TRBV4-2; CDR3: CASSQGLAGGGSYNEQFF
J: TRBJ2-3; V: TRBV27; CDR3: CASSSRDTWSDTQYF
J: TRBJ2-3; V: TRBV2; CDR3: CASSVEASGRAVADTQYF
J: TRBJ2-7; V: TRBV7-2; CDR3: CASSSERYEQYF
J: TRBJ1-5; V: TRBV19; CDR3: CASSKTREGTRPQHF
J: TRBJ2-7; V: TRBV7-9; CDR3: CASSRKPTSGPYEQYF
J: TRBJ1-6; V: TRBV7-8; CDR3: CASSQRWDSPLHF
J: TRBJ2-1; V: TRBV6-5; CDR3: CASSRTFGNEQFF
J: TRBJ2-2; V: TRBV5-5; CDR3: CASSLYTGGLNTGELFF
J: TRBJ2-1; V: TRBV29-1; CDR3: CSVVNSGGAGEQFF
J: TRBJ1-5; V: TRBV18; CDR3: CASSDSTGGLQPQHF
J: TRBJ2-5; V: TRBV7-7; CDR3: CASSLGLAGANQETQYF
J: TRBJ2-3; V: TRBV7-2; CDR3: CASSLAHSGGADTQYF
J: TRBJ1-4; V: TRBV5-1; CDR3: CASSLGTVSNEKLFF